The clone carrying this T cell receptor (beta chain) was recorded at least ten times. This sample is part of a study of Graves' ophthalmopathy and Graves' hyperthyroidism. The CDR3 length is 15 residues. V was pared by 0 bases and J by 4 bases, with 5 bases of the junction left unmatched. Per the germline V gene, CDR1 is WNHNN and CDR2 is SYGVQD (reference sequence). Scientists amplified the TCR beta CDR3 regions from RNA transcripts. After a first-round RT-PCR with HTBI primers, a second-round multiplex PCR was run. TCRdb ran MiXCR on the multiplex PCR reads and lists one entry per CDR3 protein. The sample contains 740,000 or so distinct CDR3 sequences, 40% of which appear only once.

The sample was peripheral blood. The origin of this receptor is an adult man with Graves' ophthalmopathy. The chain is built from TRBV10-1 and TRBJ2-7; 8 bases are shared with TRBD1. The CDR3 DNA reads as TGCGCCAGCAGTGAGTCCCCCGGACAGGGTTACGAGCAGTACTTC. Its protein product is CASSESPGQGYEQYF.